This T cell receptor (beta chain) was found in a study of shared clonotypes between healthy human individuals. Looking at the study overall: Each donor contributed plates that comprised three CD4 naive, three CD4 memory, two CD8 naive and one CD8 memory. Findings and limits, study-wide: Generation of non-shared clonotypes was less probable than generation of clonotypes shared by all four donors.

Trimming cost V 5 bases and J 2 bases, with 5 bases left between them. This CDR3 is 12 amino acids long. Germline V gene sequence: CDR1 SEHNR, CDR2 FQNEAQ (reference sequence). For this clone: Its antigen is unidentified.

Researchers divided each subset's genomic DNA evenly across several immunoSEQ plates. TCRdb keeps only in-frame clones here, not all; method: immunoSEQ multiplex PCR. The sample records roughly 110,000 clones, about two thirds being singletons. The CD8 memory fraction combined CD45RO+ cells with TemRA cells (CCR7-negative CD45RA+). This TCR was sampled from a woman between 25 and 40 years old in good health. The sequencing sample was made of memory CD8+ T cells sorted from blood. Sample subset: CD45RO+ cells pooled with CCR7-negative TemRA cells. The chain is built from TRBV7-9 and TRBJ2-3, with TRBD2 as a possible D gene (5 bases). CDR3 sequence reads: CASSRDTDTQYF. CDR3 bases: TGTGCCAGCAGCCGGGACACAGATACGCAGTATTTT.